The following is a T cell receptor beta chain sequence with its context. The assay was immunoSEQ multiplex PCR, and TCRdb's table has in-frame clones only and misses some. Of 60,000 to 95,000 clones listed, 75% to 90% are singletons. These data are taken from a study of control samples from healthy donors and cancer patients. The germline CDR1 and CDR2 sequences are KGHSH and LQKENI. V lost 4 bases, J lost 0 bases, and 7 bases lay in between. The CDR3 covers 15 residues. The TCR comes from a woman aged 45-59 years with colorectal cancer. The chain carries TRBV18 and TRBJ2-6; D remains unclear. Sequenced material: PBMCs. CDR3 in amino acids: CASSQGYSGANVLTF. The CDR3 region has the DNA TGTGCCAGCTCACAGGGATACTCTGGGGCCAACGTCCTGACTTTC.